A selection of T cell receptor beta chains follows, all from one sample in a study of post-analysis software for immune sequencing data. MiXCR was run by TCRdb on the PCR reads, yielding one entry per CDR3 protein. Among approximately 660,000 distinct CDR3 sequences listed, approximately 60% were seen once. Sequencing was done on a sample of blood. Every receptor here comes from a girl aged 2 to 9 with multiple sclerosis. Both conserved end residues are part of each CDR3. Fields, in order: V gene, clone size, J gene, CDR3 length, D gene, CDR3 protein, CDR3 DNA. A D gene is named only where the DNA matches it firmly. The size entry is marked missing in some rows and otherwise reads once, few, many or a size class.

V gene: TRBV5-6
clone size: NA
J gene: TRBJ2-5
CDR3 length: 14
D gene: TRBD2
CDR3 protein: CASSSARGGETQYF
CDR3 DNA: TGTGCCAGCAGCTCCGCCCGGGGGGGAGAGACCCAGTACTTC

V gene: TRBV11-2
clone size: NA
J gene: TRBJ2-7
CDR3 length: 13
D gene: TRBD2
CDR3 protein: CASSLWREFEQYF
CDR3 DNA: TGTGCCAGCAGCTTATGGCGGGAGTTCGAGCAGTACTTC

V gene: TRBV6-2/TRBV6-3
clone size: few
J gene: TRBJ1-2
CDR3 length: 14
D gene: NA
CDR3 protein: CASSYLWGSYGYTF
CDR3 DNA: TGTGCCAGCAGTTATCTATGGGGAAGCTATGGCTACACCTTC

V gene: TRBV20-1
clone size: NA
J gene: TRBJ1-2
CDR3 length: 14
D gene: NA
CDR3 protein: CSAPEGRGDYGYTF
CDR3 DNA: TGCAGTGCTCCTGAGGGTCGGGGGGATTATGGCTACACCTTC

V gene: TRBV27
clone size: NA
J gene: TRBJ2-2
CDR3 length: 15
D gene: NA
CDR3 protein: CASNKVRLNTGELFF
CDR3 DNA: TGTGCCAGCAATAAGGTCCGGTTGAACACCGGGGAGCTGTTTTTT

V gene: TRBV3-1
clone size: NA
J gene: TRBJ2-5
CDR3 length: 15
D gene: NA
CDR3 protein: CASSQYNRLGETQYF
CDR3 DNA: TGTGCCAGCAGCCAATATAATCGACTGGGAGAGACCCAGTACTTC

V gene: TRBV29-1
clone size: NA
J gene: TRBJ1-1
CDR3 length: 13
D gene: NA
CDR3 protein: CSVEVGGGTEAFF
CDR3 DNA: TGCAGCGTTGAAGTGGGAGGGGGGACTGAAGCTTTCTTT

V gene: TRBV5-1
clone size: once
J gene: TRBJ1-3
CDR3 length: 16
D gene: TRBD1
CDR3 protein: CASSRTTGTAGNTIYF
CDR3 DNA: TGCGCCAGCAGCCGAACCACTGGGACAGCAGGAAACACCATATATTTT

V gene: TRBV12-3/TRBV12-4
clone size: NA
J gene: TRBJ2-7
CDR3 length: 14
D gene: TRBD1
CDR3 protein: CASSDGTDYYEQYF
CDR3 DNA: TGTGCCAGCAGTGACGGGACAGACTATTACGAGCAGTACTTC

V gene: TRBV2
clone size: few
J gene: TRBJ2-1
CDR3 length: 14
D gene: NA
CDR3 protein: CASSGRGHSHEQFF
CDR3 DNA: TGTGCCAGCAGTGGTCGGGGACACTCGCATGAGCAGTTCTTC

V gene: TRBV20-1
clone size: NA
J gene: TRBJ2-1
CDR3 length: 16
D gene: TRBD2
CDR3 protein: CSARETSGFSFNERFF
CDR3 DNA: TGCAGTGCTAGAGAAACTAGCGGGTTTTCGTTCAATGAGCGGTTCTTC

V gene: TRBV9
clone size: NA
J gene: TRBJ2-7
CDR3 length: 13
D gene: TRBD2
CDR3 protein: CASSPRGGSEQYF
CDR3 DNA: TGTGCCAGCAGCCCCCGGGGGGGGAGCGAGCAGTACTTC

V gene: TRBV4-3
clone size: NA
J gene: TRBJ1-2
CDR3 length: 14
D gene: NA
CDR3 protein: CASSQGPGEIIYTF
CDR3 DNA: TGCGCCAGCAGCCAAGGGCCCGGCGAGATCATCTACACCTTC

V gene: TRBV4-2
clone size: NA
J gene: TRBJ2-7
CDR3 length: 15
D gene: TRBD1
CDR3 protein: CASSQEGTVAYEQYF
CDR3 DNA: TGTGCCAGCAGCCAAGAGGGGACAGTTGCCTACGAGCAGTACTTC

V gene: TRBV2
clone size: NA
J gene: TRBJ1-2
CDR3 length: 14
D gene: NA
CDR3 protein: CASSDRQTNYGYTF
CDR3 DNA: TGTGCCAGCAGTGATCGGCAGACAAACTATGGCTACACCTTC

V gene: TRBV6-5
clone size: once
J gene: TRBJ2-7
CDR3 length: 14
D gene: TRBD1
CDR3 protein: CASSYGDSAYEQYF
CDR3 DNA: TGTGCCAGCAGTTACGGGGACAGCGCCTACGAGCAGTACTTC

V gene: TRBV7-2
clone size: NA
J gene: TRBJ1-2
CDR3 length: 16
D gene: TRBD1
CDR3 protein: CASSHRPTGNHYGYTF
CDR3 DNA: TGTGCCAGCAGCCATCGCCCGACAGGGAATCACTATGGCTACACCTTC

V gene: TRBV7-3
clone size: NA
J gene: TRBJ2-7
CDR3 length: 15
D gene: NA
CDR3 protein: CASSVTGGVSYEQYF
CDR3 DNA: TGTGCCAGCAGCGTCACCGGAGGGGTCTCCTACGAGCAGTACTTC

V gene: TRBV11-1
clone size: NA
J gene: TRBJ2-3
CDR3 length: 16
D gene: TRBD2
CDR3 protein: CASSLVGGLGADTQYF
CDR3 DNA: TGTGCCAGCAGCTTAGTTGGTGGACTAGGAGCAGATACGCAGTATTTT

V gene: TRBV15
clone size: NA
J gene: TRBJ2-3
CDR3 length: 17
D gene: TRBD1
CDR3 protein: CATSRDLRGRTTDTQYF
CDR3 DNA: TGTGCCACCAGCAGAGATCTCAGGGGGCGCACCACAGATACGCAGTATTTT

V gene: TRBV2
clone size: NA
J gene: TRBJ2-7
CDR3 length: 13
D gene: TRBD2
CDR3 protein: CASSELAGYEQYF
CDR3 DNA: TGTGCCAGCAGTGAACTAGCGGGGTACGAGCAGTACTTC

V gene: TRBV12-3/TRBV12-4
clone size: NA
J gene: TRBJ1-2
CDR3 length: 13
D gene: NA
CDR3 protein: CASSLRDFFGYTF
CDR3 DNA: TGTGCCAGCAGTTTGAGGGACTTCTTTGGCTACACCTTC

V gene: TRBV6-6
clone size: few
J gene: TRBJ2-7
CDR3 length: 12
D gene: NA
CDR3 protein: CASSYHSYEQYF
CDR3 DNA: TGTGCCAGCAGTTACCACTCCTACGAGCAGTACTTC

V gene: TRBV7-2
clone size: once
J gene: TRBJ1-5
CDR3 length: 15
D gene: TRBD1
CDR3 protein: CASSPSAGGLEPQHF
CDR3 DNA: TGTGCCAGCAGCCCAAGCGCAGGGGGCTTGGAGCCCCAGCATTTT